Reported below is one TCR beta chain. No antigen is known for it. No base qualities exist here, and no much larger clone lies one base off it. This sample stems from a study of Ad26.COV2.S vaccination and SARS-CoV-2 variants (dated by TCRdb to 2020 to 2023). About the study as a whole: Vaccine-arm donors were drawn from COV1001, a multicentre, randomized, double-blind, placebo-controlled phase I-IIa trial of Ad26.COV2.S in healthy adults. Ad26.COV2.S was administered intramuscularly at 5 x 10^10 or 1 x 10^11 viral particles, either as a single shot or as two shots given 56 days apart. The specificity and breadth of SARS-CoV-2-reactive T cell receptors after Ad26.COV2.S vaccination were assessed by TCRbeta repertoire sequencing. The TCR-sequenced set comprised roughly 30 samples: roughly 19 Ad26.COV2.S vaccine recipients, 5 placebo recipients and 8 SARS-CoV-2 convalescent individuals. Participants in the trial were split at random into five groups of five each, receiving low-dose or high-dose Ad26.COV2.S once or twice, or else placebo on both occasions. Investigators remained blinded to trial group allocation during experiments and outcome assessment.

TCRbeta CDR3 regions were sequenced with the immunoSEQ Assay. After extraction, genomic DNA underwent amplification by bias-controlled multiplex PCR, followed by high-throughput sequencing. The study's own analysis went as follows. To quantify the absolute abundance of every unique TCRbeta CDR3 region, sequences were collapsed and filtered. T cell fraction was estimated by normalization of TCRbeta template counts to usable DNA, with usable DNA being measured through amplification of reference genes present in all nucleated cells. Repertoire TCRs were annotated as SARS-CoV-2-specific by exact matching of V gene, CDR3 amino acid sequence and J gene to a known reactive TCR set. The reference SARS-CoV-2 TCR set was obtained from MIRA and was filtered for enrichment in COVID-19-positive ImmuneCODE repertoires, whereby public or cross-reactive TCRs were removed. Based on the MIRA antigens, annotated TCRs were further analysed at the level of specific ORF or position within ORF. Breadth was defined as annotated unique rearrangements over total unique productive rearrangements; depth was the summed frequency of those rearrangements. Two-sided Wilcoxon rank-sum tests were used to compare TCR breadth between groups. TCRdb carries this immuneACCESS record with in-frame sequences only. Its versions omit some clonotypes, under half of them owing to an unresolved V gene in the studies checked, with the rest unexplained. Clone size and the V and J calls come from that table; the DNA yielded D and trimming. In this sample the table shows hundreds of thousands of clones, around 87% of which occur a single time. The ten largest clones represent over 2.5% of the sample.

The full study reports these points: Non-spike TCR breadth was comparable between vaccine and placebo recipients, consistent with the vaccine containing only spike. The study was not powered to compare responses between vaccine doses or regimens. Spike-specific TCR breadth was higher in Ad26.COV2.S recipients than in placebo recipients (P = 0.0014). After vaccination, spike-specific CD8+ and CD4+ T cell responses were reported to show substantial breadth. The authors noted that total T cell responses may have been underestimated by the TCR breadth and depth analyses.

The CDR3 covers 14 residues, taking in both the cysteine and the phenylalanine. The DNA shown is the 42-base CDR3, in frame from base 1. The germline V gene provides CDR1 MDHEN and CDR2 SYDVKM. The V and J ends are trimmed by 4 bases and 3 bases, leaving 12 bases between them. Taken with the paper, the label for treatment or condition translates to: approximately 18 received Ad26.COV2.S at low or high dose, single or two shots; about five received placebo; per-sample allocation not given. Repertoires of vaccine and placebo recipients were sequenced from samples taken on day 63 after the first injection. In Cohort 1b, roughly 26 adults aged 18-55 years were enrolled at a single site in Boston, USA, between 29 July and 7 August 2020. Ad26.COV2.S was a replication-incompetent adenovirus type 26 vector expressing a prefusion-stabilized SARS-CoV-2 spike protein from the original Wuhan strain.

This specimen was peripheral blood, taken in a trial of Ad26.COV2.S vaccine versus placebo. The TCR was taken from a person between 18 and 59 years old who received the Ad26.COV2.S COVID-19 vaccine or a placebo. The chain uses TRBV28 and TRBJ1-2, and perhaps TRBD1 as D gene, on 5 matching bases. The base sequence is TGTGCCAGCAGTTCCCTCGGGGCCGACTATGGCTACACCTTC. Its protein product is CASSSLGADYGYTF.